This T cell receptor (beta chain) was identified in a study of Graves' ophthalmopathy and Graves' hyperthyroidism (dated by TCRdb to the late 2010s). For the study in its entirety: Peripheral blood samples were taken at the time of initial diagnosis, before any treatment was given. The study used TCR beta repertoire signatures to distinguish Graves' ophthalmopathy from Graves' hyperthyroidism and to predict progression to ophthalmopathy. In total, 135 blood samples were TCR-sequenced: fewer than 50 ophthalmopathy, 75 hyperthyroidism and approximately 17 hyperthyroidism-to-ophthalmopathy patients. A discovery set of about 99 patients (about 45 ophthalmopathy, about 58 stable hyperthyroidism) was enrolled to explore V-J signatures distinguishing ophthalmopathy from hyperthyroidism. An independent validation cohort was composed of roughly 19 hyperthyroidism patients and 17 patients who later progressed from hyperthyroidism to ophthalmopathy. In over 5 hyperthyroidism patients, the T-cell repertoire of thyroid tissue was compared with the T-cell repertoire of blood. Following sample collection, hyperthyroidism patients were given methimazole at a starting dose of 30 mg daily, and ophthalmopathy patients were given high-dose intravenous methylprednisolone. Overall study results and their limits: Most expanded thyroid clonotypes with a frequency above 0.001 also appeared in blood, which suggests that blood repertoires may reflect the immune response in the thyroid. In validation, the model predicted ophthalmopathy progression with 55% to 71% sensitivity and about 73% specificity; 12 predicted patients were CT-confirmed with GO in a median of 6.5 months. No statistical method was used to predetermine the sample size, and group allocation was not hidden from the investigators. In cross-validation, the 13-signature model distinguished ophthalmopathy from stable hyperthyroidism with 85% to 90% sensitivity and roughly 81% specificity, and in the test set the corresponding values were roughly 80% and 75%.

About this clonotype itself: It lacks a known antigen. Base qualities were left out, and no much larger clone turns up one base away.

For repertoire sequencing, the TCR beta CDR3 regions were amplified from RNA transcripts. HTBI primers and the Qiagen OneStep RT-PCR kit were used in a first-round RT-PCR, which was followed by a second-round multiplex PCR, size selection and purification. Libraries were sequenced paired-end with 100 bp reads on an Illumina HiSeq2000. Processing in the source paper ran as follows. SOAPnuke was used for read processing, and reads with adapters, uncalled bases, a mean Phred below 15, or no exact constant-primer or identifier match were discarded. COPE v1.2.5 was used to merge the high-quality paired reads. Unique nucleotide sequences were defined as clonotypes and aligned to IMGT TRB V, D and J references using MiTCR v1.1. Only V-J combinations with frequency above 0.0001 were analysed, covering approximately 99% of repertoires. For each V-J combination, a TCR clonal expansion and chaos score was defined as F50 clonal expansion divided by the chaos observed in the TCRdist matrix. Features were reduced by Welch's t-statistics and random forest to over 10 V-J combinations, which fed a naive Bayes classifier. Thyroid-blood repertoire similarity was quantified with the Morisita-Horn index. Using fastp at Q25 and MiXCR, TCRdb reprocessed the public reads and kept productive beta chains. Rows are combined by CDR3 protein, so each entry shows the most common genes and DNA. In this record, the V and J calls reflect TCRdb's handling and not the investigators' own analysis. The sample profile shows about 230,000 distinct CDR3 sequences; 45% to 55% of them were found once. The ten largest clones capture around half of the sample.

Patients with ophthalmopathy had moderately to severely active disease, with a Clinical Activity Score of 3 or more, a NOSPECS grade of 4 or more, and a disease duration of less than 3 months. Patients with other autoimmune diseases, uncontrolled infections, pregnancy or lactation were excluded from the study. Diagnosis was based on clinical symptoms, serum thyroxine, TRAb, thyroid ultrasound and orbital computed tomography. PBMCs were isolated from roughly 10 ml of fresh peripheral blood by Ficoll-Paque density gradient centrifugation. Total RNA was extracted using Trizol reagent, and RNA quality was checked on an Agilent 2100 Bioanalyzer. Reading the germline V gene gives CDR1 SGDLS and CDR2 YYNGEE. The CDR3 covers 15 residues, taking in both the cysteine and the phenylalanine. Here the CDR3 DNA is all that survives: 45 bases in frame from base 1. The V and J ends are trimmed by 4 bases and 6 bases, leaving 17 bases between them.

The sample consisted of peripheral blood. The TCR was taken from an adult man with Graves' ophthalmopathy. Here the chain combines TRBV9 and TRBJ1-5; matching of 6 bases hints at TRBD1 as the D gene. The CDR3 here reads CASSSDGTRSQPQHF. The nucleotides read TGTGCCAGCAGCTCAGACGGGACACGGAGTCAGCCCCAGCATTTT.